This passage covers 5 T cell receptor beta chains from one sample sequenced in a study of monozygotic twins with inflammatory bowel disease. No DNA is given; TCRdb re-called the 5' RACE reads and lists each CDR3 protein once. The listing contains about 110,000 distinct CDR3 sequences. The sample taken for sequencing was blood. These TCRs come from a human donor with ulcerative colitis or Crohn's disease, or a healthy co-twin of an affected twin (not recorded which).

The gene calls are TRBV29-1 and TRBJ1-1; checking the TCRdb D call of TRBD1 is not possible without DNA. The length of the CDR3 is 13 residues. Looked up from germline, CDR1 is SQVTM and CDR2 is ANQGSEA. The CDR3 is CSVGGGMNTEAFF.

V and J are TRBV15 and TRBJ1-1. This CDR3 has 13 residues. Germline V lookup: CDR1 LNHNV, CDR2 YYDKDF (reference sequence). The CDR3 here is CATTRGMNTEAFF.

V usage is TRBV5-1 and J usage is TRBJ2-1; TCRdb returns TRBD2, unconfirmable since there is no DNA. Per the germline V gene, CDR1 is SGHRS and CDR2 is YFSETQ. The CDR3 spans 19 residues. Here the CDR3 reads CASSSPGEASGSGDNEQFF.

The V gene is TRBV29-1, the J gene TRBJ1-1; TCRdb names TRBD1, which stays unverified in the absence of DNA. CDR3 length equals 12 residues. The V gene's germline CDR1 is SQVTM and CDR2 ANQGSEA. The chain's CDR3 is CSVDTGAAEAFF. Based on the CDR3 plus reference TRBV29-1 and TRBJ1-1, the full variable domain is SAVISQKPSRDICQRGTSLTIQCQVDSQVTMMFWYRQQPGQSLTLIATANQGSEATYESGFVIDKFPISRPNLTFSTLTVSNMSPEDSSIYLCSVDTGAAEAFFGQGTRLTVV.

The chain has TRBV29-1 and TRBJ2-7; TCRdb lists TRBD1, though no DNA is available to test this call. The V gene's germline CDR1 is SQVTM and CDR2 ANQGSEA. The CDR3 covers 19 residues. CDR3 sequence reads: CSFGRGMEAKASLHYEQYF.